This TCR beta chain comes out of a study of blood T cell repertoires in COVID-19. Using immunoSEQ multiplex PCR, the repertoire was profiled, and TCRdb retains in-frame clones only, with some absent. The table includes over 25,000 clones, more than 90% detected once. The CDR3 extends over 15 amino acids. Trimming took 2 bases from V and 4 from J; bases not matched to a gene: 1. Looked up from germline, CDR1 is MNHNY and CDR2 is SVGAGI (reference sequence). The TCR was taken from a man aged 65 to 79 with active or convalescent COVID-19. J is TRBJ1-5 and V is TRBV6-6; 11 positions match TRBD1. The sequenced sample was peripheral blood. The CDR3 reads CASSYRDRGNQPQHF. Here the CDR3 DNA reads TGTGCCAGCAGTTACCGGGACAGGGGGAATCAGCCCCAGCATTTT.